This TCR beta chain was recovered during a study of post-analysis software for immune sequencing data. Regarding the study as a whole: Compared against controls, patients with multiple sclerosis displayed significantly lower normalized Chao1 diversity. Controls had lower frequencies than patients of 4 or 5 TRBV segments, which included TRBV5-6, TRBV5-1 and TRBV20-1.

Unique molecular identifiers were carried by the TCR beta cDNA libraries. TCRdb re-derived calls from the PCR reads in MiXCR, one entry per CDR3 protein. Of about 810,000 distinct CDR3 sequences in the sample, approximately 57% were seen once. CDR3 length: 14 residues. Germline loops: CDR1 SNHLY, CDR2 FYNNEI. V lost 11 bases and J 4 bases, leaving 20 bases between the germline ends. In the case of this clonotype: Its antigen is not known.

Sequencing used blood. This rearrangement joins TRBV2 to TRBJ1-2, with D possibly being TRBD1 (6 bases). This TCR came from a girl aged 5-17 years with multiple sclerosis. As DNA, the CDR3 is TGTGCCGGCAATCGGGCAGGGGACCCCTATGGCTACACCTTC. This translates into CAGNRAGDPYGYTF.